The T cell receptor (beta chain) described here comes from a study of cytomegalovirus exposure and HLA in healthy donors. Comments on this clone: The antigen is unknown.

General study points: Associated with cytomegalovirus, according to the listing, were some 150 TCR beta chains. Reported performance of the classifier showed diagnosis of cytomegalovirus status with high specificity and sensitivity. In a later analysis, the majority of CMV-associated beta chains seemingly showed HLA restriction. Data from an earlier analysis indicated that most TCR beta V segments were productive either about 87% or about 30% of the time.

Amplification used 60 Vbeta primers and 13 Jbeta primers. Clones were read by immunoSEQ multiplex PCR, and TCRdb kept only the in-frame ones, dropping some. Of over 75,000 clones in the sample, around 84% were seen once. The junction had 4 bases not matched to a gene; V was cut back by 5 bases and J by 0 bases. CDR3 length: 14 amino acids. Per germline, CDR1 SGHDT and CDR2 YYEEEE. The TCR comes from a woman aged 45-60 years in good health and CMV-seronegative. The chain employs TRBV5-6 and TRBJ2-7, with 8 bases lining up with TRBD1. Sequencing was carried out using PBMCs. The CDR3 here is CASSWTGHSYEQYF. The CDR3 coding sequence is TGTGCCAGCAGTTGGACAGGGCACTCCTACGAGCAGTACTTC. The complete variable domain, with remaining parts taken from reference TRBV5-6 and TRBJ2-7, reads DAGVTQSPTHLIKTRGQQVTLRCSPKSGHDTVSWYQQALGQGPQFIFQYYEEEERQRGNFPDRFSGHQFPNYSSELNVNALLLGDSALYLCASSWTGHSYEQYFGPGTRLTVT.